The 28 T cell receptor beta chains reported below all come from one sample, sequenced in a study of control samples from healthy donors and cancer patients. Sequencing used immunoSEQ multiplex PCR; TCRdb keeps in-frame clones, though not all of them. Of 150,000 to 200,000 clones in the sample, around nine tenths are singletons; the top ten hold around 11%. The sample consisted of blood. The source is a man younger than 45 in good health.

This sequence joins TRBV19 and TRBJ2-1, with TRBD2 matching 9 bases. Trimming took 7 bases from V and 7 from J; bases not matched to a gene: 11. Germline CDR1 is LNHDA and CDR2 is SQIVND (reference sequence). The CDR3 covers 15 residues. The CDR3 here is CASTKRGAVGNEQFF. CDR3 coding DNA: TGTGCCAGTACCAAGCGGGGGGCCGTTGGTAATGAGCAGTTCTTC.

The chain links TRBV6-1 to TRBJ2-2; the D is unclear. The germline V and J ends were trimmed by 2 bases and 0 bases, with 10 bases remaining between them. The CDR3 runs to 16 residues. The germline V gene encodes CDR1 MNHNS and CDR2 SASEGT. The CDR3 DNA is TGTGCCAGCAGTGAACCCCGAACGGCGAACACCGGGGAGCTGTTTTTT. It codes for CASSEPRTANTGELFF.

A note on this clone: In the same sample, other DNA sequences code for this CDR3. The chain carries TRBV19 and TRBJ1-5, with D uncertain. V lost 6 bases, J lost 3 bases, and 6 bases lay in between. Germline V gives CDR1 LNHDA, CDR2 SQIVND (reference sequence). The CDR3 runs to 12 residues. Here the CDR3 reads CASSPNNQPQHF. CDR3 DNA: TGTGCCAGTAGCCCGAACAATCAGCCCCAGCATTTT. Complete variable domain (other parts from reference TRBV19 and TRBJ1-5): DGGITQSPKYLFRKEGQNVTLSCEQNLNHDAMYWYRQDPGQGLRLIYYSQIVNDFQKGDIAEGYSVSREKKESFPLTVTSAQKNPTAFYLCASSPNNQPQHFGDGTRLSIL.

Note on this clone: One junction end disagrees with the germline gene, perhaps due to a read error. The CDR3 nucleotides are TGTGCCAGCAGCCTCACCAGACAGGGTAATTCACCCCCCCACTTT. This translates into CASSLTRQGNSPPHF. The gene calls are TRBV28 and TRBJ1-6; 7 bases are shared with TRBD1. The CDR3 covers 15 residues. CDR1 MDHEN and CDR2 SYDVKM come from the germline V gene.

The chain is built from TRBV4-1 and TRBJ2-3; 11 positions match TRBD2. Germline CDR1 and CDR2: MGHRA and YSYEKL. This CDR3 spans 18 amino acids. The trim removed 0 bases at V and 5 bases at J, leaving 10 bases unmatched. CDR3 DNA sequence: TGCGCCAGCAGCCAAGATTATCCAACTAGCGGGAGACTAGATACGCAGTATTTT. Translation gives CASSQDYPTSGRLDTQYF.

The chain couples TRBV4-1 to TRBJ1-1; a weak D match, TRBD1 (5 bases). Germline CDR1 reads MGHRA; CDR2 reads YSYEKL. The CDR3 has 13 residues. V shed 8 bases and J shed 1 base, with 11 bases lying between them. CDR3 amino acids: CASQGLTNTEAFF. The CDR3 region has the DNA TGCGCCAGCCAGGGCCTGACGAACACTGAAGCTTTCTTT.

CDR3 region: CASSQDRVEVGAETQYF. CDR3 nucleotide sequence: TGCGCCAGCAGCCAAGATCGGGTAGAGGTTGGGGCAGAGACCCAGTACTTC. The chain couples TRBV4-1 to TRBJ2-5, with TRBD1 as a possible D gene (5 bases). The CDR3 extends over 17 amino acids. Trimming took off 0 bases at V and 4 bases at J, with 18 bases between the two ends. Per germline, CDR1 MGHRA and CDR2 YSYEKL.

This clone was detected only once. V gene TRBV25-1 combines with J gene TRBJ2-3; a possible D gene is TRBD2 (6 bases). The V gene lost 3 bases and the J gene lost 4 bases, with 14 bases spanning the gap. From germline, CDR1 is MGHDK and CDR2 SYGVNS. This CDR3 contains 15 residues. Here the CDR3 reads CASSERDRISDTQYF. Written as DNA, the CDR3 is TGTGCCAGCAGTGAGCGGGACCGAATATCAGATACGCAGTATTTT.

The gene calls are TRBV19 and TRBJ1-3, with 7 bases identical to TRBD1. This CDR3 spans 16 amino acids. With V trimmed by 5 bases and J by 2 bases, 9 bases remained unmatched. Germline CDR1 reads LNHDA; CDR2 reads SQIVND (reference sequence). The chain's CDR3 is CASSAPGQIAGNTIYF. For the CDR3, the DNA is TGTGCCAGTAGTGCTCCGGGACAGATTGCTGGAAACACCATATATTTT.

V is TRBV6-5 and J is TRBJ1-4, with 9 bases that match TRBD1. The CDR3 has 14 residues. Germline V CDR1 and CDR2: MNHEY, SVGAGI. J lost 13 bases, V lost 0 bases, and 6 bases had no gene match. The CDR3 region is CASSYSTGTGRLFF. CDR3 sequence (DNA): TGTGCCAGCAGTTACTCGACCGGGACAGGGAGACTGTTTTTT.

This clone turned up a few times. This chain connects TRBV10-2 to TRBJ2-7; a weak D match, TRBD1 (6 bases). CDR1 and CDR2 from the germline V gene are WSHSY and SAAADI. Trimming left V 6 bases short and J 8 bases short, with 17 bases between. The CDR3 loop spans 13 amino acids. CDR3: CASSALMDRKQYF. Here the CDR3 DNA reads TGCGCCAGCAGCGCTCTCATGGACAGAAAGCAGTACTTC.

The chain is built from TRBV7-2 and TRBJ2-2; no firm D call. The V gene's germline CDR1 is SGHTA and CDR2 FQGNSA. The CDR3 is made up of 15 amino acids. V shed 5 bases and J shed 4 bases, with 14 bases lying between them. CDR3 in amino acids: CASSVGYGGTGELFF. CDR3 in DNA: TGTGCCAGCAGCGTAGGATACGGCGGCACCGGGGAGCTGTTTTTT.

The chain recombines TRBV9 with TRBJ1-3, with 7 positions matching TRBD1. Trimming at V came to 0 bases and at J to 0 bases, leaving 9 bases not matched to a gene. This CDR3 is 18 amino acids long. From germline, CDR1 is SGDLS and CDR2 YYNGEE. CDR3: CASSVEGGRTTSGNTIYF. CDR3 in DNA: TGTGCCAGCAGCGTAGAAGGGGGCAGGACGACCTCTGGAAACACCATATATTTT.

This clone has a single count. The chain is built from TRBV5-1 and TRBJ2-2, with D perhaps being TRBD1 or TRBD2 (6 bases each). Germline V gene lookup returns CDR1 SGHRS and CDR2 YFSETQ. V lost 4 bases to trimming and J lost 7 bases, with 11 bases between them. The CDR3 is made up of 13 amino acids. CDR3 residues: CASSKEGGGELFF. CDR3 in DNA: TGCGCCAGCAGCAAAGAGGGGGGCGGGGAGCTGTTTTTT.

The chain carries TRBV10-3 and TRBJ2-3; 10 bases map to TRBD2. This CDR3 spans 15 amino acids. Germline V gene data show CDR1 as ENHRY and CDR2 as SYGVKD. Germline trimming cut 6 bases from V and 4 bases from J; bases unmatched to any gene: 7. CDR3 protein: CAIRSTSGQADTQYF. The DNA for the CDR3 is TGTGCCATCAGGTCGACTAGCGGGCAGGCAGATACGCAGTATTTT.

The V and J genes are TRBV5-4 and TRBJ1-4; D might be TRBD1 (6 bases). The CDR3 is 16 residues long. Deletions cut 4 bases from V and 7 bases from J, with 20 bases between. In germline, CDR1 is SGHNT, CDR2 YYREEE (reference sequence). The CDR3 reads CASSQRSSGTLEKLFF. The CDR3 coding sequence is TGTGCCAGCAGCCAGAGGAGTTCAGGGACACTTGAAAAACTGTTTTTT.

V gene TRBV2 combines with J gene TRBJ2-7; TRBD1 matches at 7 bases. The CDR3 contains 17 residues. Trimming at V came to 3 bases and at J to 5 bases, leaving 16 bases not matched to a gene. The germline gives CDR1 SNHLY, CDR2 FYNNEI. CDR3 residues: CASSEGTGQPSWDEQYF. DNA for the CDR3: TGTGCCAGCAGTGAGGGGACGGGACAGCCTTCCTGGGACGAGCAGTACTTC.

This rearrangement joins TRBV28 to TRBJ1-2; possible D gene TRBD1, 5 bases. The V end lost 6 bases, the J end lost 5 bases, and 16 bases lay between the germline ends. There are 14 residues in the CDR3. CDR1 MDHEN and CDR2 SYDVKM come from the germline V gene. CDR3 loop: CASSFSGTSYGYTF. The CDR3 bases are TGTGCCAGCAGCTTCAGTGGGACGAGTTATGGCTACACCTTC.

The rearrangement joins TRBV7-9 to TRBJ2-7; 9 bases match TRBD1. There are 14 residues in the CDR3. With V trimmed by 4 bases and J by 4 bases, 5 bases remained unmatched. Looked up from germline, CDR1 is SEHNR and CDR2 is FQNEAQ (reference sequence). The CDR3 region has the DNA TGTGCCAGCAGCTCCACAGGGGGCGGGTACGAGCAGTACTTC. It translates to CASSSTGGGYEQYF.

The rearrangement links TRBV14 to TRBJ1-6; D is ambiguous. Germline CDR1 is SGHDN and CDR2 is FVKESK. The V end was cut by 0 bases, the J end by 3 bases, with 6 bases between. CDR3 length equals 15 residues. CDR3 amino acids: CASSQEYSYNSPLHF. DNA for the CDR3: TGTGCCAGCAGCCAAGAGTACAGCTATAATTCACCCCTCCACTTT.

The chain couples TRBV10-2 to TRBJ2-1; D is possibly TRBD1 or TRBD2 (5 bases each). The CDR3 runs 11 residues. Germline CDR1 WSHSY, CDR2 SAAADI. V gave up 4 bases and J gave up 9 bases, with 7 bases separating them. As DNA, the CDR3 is TGCGCCAGCAGTGGAGGGGTTGAGCAGTTCTTC. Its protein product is CASSGGVEQFF.

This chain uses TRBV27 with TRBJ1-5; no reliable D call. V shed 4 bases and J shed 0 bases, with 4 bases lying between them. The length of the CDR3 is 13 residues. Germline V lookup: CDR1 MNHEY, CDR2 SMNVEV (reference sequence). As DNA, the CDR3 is TGTGCCAGCAGTTGGAATAGCAATCAGCCCCAGCATTTT. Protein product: CASSWNSNQPQHF.

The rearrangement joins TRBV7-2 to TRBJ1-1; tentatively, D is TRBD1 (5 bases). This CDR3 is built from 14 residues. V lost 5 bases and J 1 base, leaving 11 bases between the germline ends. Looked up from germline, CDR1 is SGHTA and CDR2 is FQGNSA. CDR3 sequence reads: CASSSQQANTEAFF. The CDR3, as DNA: TGTGCCAGCAGCAGTCAACAGGCGAACACTGAAGCTTTCTTT.

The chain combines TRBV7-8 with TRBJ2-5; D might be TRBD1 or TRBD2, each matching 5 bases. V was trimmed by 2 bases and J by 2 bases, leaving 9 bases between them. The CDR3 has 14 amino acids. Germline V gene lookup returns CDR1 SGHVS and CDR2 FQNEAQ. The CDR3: CASSLTGQQETQYF. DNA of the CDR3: TGTGCCAGCAGCTTAACGGGGCAGCAAGAGACCCAGTACTTC.

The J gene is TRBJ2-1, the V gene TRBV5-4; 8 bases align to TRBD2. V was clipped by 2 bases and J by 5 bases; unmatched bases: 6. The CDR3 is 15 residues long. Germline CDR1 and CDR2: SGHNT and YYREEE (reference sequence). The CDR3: CASSLIAGYDNEQFF. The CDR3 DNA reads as TGTGCCAGCAGCTTAATAGCGGGGTACGACAATGAGCAGTTCTTC.

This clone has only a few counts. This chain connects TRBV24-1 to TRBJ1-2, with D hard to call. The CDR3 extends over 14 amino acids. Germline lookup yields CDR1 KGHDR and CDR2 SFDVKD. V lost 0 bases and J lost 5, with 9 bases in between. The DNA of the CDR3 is TGTGCCACCAGTGATTTGACCCGCCAGTATGGCTACACCTTC. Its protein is CATSDLTRQYGYTF.

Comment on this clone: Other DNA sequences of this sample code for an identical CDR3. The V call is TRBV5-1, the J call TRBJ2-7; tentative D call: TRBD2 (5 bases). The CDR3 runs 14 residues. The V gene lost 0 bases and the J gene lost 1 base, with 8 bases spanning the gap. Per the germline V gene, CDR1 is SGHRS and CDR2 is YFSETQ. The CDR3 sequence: CASSLAGGSYEQYF. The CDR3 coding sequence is TGCGCCAGCAGCTTGGCCGGCGGGTCCTACGAGCAGTACTTC. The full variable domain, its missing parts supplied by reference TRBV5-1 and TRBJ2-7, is KAGVTQTPRYLIKTRGQQVTLSCSPISGHRSVSWYQQTPGQGLQFLFEYFSETQRNKGNFPGRFSGRQFSNSRSEMNVSTLELGDSALYLCASSLAGGSYEQYFGPGTRLTVT.

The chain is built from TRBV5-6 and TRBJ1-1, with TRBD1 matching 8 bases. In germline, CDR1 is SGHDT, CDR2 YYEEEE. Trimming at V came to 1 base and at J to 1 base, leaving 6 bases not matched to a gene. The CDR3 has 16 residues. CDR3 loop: CASSLLSGGPNTEAFF. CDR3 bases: TGTGCCAGCAGCTTGTTATCAGGGGGCCCGAACACTGAAGCTTTCTTT.